This T cell receptor (beta chain) derives from a study of T cell repertoires in cytomegalovirus infection. The length of the CDR3 is 15 residues. The V gene's germline CDR1 is MNHEY and CDR2 SMNVEV (reference sequence). Trimming pared 5 bases from V and 4 bases from J, leaving 14 bases between. Via MiXCR, TCRdb re-called the reads, giving one row per CDR3 protein. The sample shows fewer than 1,000,000 distinct CDR3 sequences, around 32% of them seen only once. In regard to this clonotype: Its target is unknown.

The origin of this receptor is a human donor in good health (CMV status not recorded). Some clones in this sample may be carry-over from other donors' samples. The sequences come from cultured CD8+ T cells from PBMCs, collected from culture after CMV antigen stimulation. This chain connects TRBV27 to TRBJ1-4, with D uncertain. CDR3 sequence: CASSVWNGLNEKLFF. The CDR3 nucleotides are TGTGCCAGCAGTGTATGGAACGGGCTTAATGAAAAACTGTTTTTT. The full variable domain, rest sourced from reference TRBV27 and TRBJ1-4, is EAQVTQNPRYLITVTGKKLTVTCSQNMNHEYMSWYRQDPGLGLRQIYYSMNVEVTDKGDVPEGYKVSRKEKRNFPLILESPSPNQTSLYFCASSVWNGLNEKLFFGSGTQLSVL.